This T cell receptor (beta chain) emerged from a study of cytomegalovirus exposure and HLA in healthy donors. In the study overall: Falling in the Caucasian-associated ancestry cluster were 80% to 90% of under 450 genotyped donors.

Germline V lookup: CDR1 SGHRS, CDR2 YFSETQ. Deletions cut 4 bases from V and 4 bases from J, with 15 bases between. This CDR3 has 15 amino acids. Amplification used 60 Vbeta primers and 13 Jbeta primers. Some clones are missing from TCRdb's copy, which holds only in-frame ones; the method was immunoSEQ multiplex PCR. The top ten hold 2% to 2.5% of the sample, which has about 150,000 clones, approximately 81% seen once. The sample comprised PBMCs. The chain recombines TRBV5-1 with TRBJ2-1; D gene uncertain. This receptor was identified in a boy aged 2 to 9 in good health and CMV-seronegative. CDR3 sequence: CASSNIPSSYNEQFF. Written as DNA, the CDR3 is TGCGCCAGCAGCAACATCCCCTCTTCTTACAATGAGCAGTTCTTC.